This TCR beta chain derives from a study of identical twins. With template switching, a universal primer site was added, and the cDNA carried unique molecular identifiers. MiXCR was run by TCRdb on the 5' RACE reads, yielding one entry per CDR3 protein. The sample includes hundreds of thousands of distinct CDR3 sequences, around 10% of them seen just once. This clonotype was detected only a few times. The CDR3 spans 16 residues. CDR1 LGHNA and CDR2 YNFKEQ come from the germline V gene. V shed 0 bases, J shed 7 bases, and the junction held 10 bases outside the gene matches. The gene calls are TRBV4-2 and TRBJ2-3; TRBD2 agrees at 7 bases. The source is a woman between 18 and 30 years old in good health. The sequenced sample consisted of memory (CD45RO+) T cells sorted from blood. The CDR3, as DNA: TGTGCCAGCAGCCAAGACCATCGGACTAGTATAAATACGCAGTATTTT. Translation: CASSQDHRTSINTQYF.